One T cell receptor beta chain is described in this entry. The antigen is undetermined. Sequence at one end of the junction differs from germline and may be a read error. The data belong to a study of blood T cells in healthy people across ages. Findings and caveats of the study: Researchers report that TCR beta diversity correlated strongly with naive T cell percentage.

Next came a second PCR, run for roughly 6 to 11 cycles, which used a sample-barcoded 5' primer along with a J-beta primer mix. Each TCR beta cDNA got a 12-nucleotide random molecular identifier. In TCRdb, the 5' RACE reads were re-called with MiXCR into one record per CDR3 protein. The sample lists 700,000 or so distinct CDR3 sequences; around a fifth were seen once. The material sequenced was blood. The clonotype comes from an older man in good health.

DNA of the CDR3: TGTGCCACCAGCAGAGATGGGGCAGGGGTTAGTTTC. It specifies CATSRDGAGVSF. The gene calls are TRBV15 and TRBJ2-6; D is possibly TRBD1 (6 bases). Germline V gene lookup returns CDR1 LNHNV and CDR2 YYDKDF (reference sequence). There are 12 residues in the CDR3.